The 3 T cell receptor beta chains below all came from one sample that was sequenced in a study of monozygotic twins with inflammatory bowel disease. TCRdb re-analyzed the 5' RACE reads; it lists each CDR3 protein once, without DNA. The ten most abundant clones cover roughly 2.6% of a sample with fewer than 200,000 distinct CDR3 sequences. Sequencing input: blood. These receptors all come from a human donor with ulcerative colitis or Crohn's disease, or a healthy co-twin of an affected twin (not recorded which).

The rearrangement links TRBV12-3 or TRBV12-4 to TRBJ1-2; absent DNA, TCRdb's TRBD1 call cannot be checked. The CDR3 runs 14 residues. The CDR3 loop is CASRADRFNYGYTF.

V gene TRBV10-3 combines with J gene TRBJ2-3; there is no DNA to check the TCRdb D call of TRBD1. The CDR3 length is 17 residues. Per germline, CDR1 ENHRY and CDR2 SYGVKD. The chain's CDR3 is CAISESSGTGITDTQYF.

The CDR3 reads CASSLFAVESSYNEQFF. The chain combines TRBV5-1 with TRBJ2-1. This CDR3 spans 17 amino acids. Germline V gene sequence: CDR1 SGHRS, CDR2 YFSETQ.